This T cell receptor beta chain stems from a study of response to subunit inactivated influenza vaccine. Study-wide findings and caveats: Authors suggested each seasonal flu vaccination may recruit only limited numbers of new T cells.

Each CDR3 protein is one row after TCRdb ran MiXCR on the RT-PCR reads. The data contain fewer than 600,000 distinct CDR3 sequences, roughly 7.9% of them singletons. In its sample, this clonotype was seen a few times. The antigen is not known. Germline V CDR1 and CDR2: LNHNV, YYDKDF (reference sequence). Trimming took off 1 base at V and 6 bases at J, with 4 bases between the two ends. This CDR3 is 12 amino acids long. This TCR came from a man between 50 and 75 years old who received an inactivated influenza vaccine. Sequenced here: PBMCs from blood, sampled less than 30 months after vaccination. The chain links TRBV15 to TRBJ2-1; D remains ambiguous. The chain's CDR3 is CATSRASNEQFF. Written as DNA, the CDR3 is TGTGCCACCAGCAGAGCTAGCAATGAGCAGTTCTTC. Full variable domain (rest looked up from reference TRBV15 and TRBJ2-1): DAMVIQNPRYQVTQFGKPVTLSCSQTLNHNVMYWYQQKSSQAPKLLFHYYDKDFNNEADTPDNFQSRRPNTSFCFLDIRSPGLGDTAMYLCATSRASNEQFFGPGTRLTVL.